This is a list of T cell receptor beta chains from one sample in a study of siplizumab effects on memory and regulatory T cells. Libraries were prepared by immunoSEQ multiplex PCR; TCRdb keeps only in-frame clonotypes and omits some of them. Of 90,000 to 120,000 clones in the sample, roughly 92% are singletons; the top ten hold about 0.62%. The sample comprised Tregs sorted from blood. These receptors originate from a human donor in good health. Both conserved end residues are part of each CDR3. The D gene is left open where the match is weak. Size is omitted from some rows. Given values are once, few, many or a class for expanded clones.

V gene: TRBV30; clone size: -; J gene: TRBJ1-4; CDR3 length: 14; D gene: -; CDR3 DNA: TGTGCCTGGAGTGGATGGCGGAGTAATGAAAAACTGTTTTTT; CDR3 protein: CAWSGWRSNEKLFF
V gene: TRBV27; clone size: -; J gene: TRBJ1-2; CDR3 length: 15; D gene: TRBD1; CDR3 DNA: TGTGCCAGCAGTTTATTACCGACAGGGTTGTATGGCTACACCTTC; CDR3 protein: CASSLLPTGLYGYTF
V gene: TRBV19; clone size: many; J gene: TRBJ1-2; CDR3 length: 14; D gene: -; CDR3 DNA: TGTGCCAGTAGTAACGGCAGGCGGAACTATGGCTACACCTTC; CDR3 protein: CASSNGRRNYGYTF
V gene: TRBV6-5; clone size: -; J gene: TRBJ1-1; CDR3 length: 12; D gene: TRBD1; CDR3 DNA: TGTGCCAGGGTTGGGACAGGGAGCGTGGCTTTCTTT; CDR3 protein: CARVGTGSVAFF
V gene: TRBV18; clone size: -; J gene: TRBJ2-1; CDR3 length: 14; D gene: TRBD1; CDR3 DNA: TGTGCCAGCTCCGCCGGGACAGAATTCAATGAGCAGTTCTTC; CDR3 protein: CASSAGTEFNEQFF
V gene: TRBV5-4; clone size: few; J gene: TRBJ2-3; CDR3 length: 13; D gene: -; CDR3 DNA: TGTGCCAGCAGCTCCCTTAGCACAGATACGCAGTATTTT; CDR3 protein: CASSSLSTDTQYF
V gene: TRBV5-4; clone size: -; J gene: TRBJ2-1; CDR3 length: 15; D gene: TRBD1; CDR3 DNA: TGTGCCAGCACCCACCCGAGGGACAGTTACAATGAGCAGTTCTTC; CDR3 protein: CASTHPRDSYNEQFF
V gene: TRBV5-1; clone size: once; J gene: TRBJ2-7; CDR3 length: 16; D gene: TRBD1; CDR3 DNA: TGCGCCAGCAGCGAACGGACAGGGGGCTCCCACCACGAGCAGTACTTC; CDR3 protein: CASSERTGGSHHEQYF
V gene: TRBV10-3; clone size: -; J gene: TRBJ2-5; CDR3 length: 12; D gene: TRBD2; CDR3 DNA: TGTGCCATCAGTGACCGGGGGGGGACCCAGTACTTC; CDR3 protein: CAISDRGGTQYF
V gene: TRBV6-5; clone size: -; J gene: TRBJ2-3; CDR3 length: 15; D gene: TRBD2; CDR3 DNA: TGTGCCAGCAGTTACCGGCGGGGGGGCGCAGATACGCAGTATTTT; CDR3 protein: CASSYRRGGADTQYF
V gene: TRBV11-3; clone size: -; J gene: TRBJ2-7; CDR3 length: 11; D gene: -; CDR3 DNA: TGTGCCAGCAGCTTAGACCACGAGCAGTACTTC; CDR3 protein: CASSLDHEQYF
V gene: TRBV19; clone size: once; J gene: TRBJ1-5; CDR3 length: 16; D gene: -; CDR3 DNA: TGTGCCAGTAGTATAGCCGGGGTAGGCAGTAATCAGCCCCAGCATTTT; CDR3 protein: CASSIAGVGSNQPQHF
V gene: TRBV7-2; clone size: -; J gene: TRBJ1-2; CDR3 length: 16; D gene: TRBD1; CDR3 DNA: TGTGCCAGCAGCTTAGAGGGACAGGTGGGGAACTATGGCTACACCTTC; CDR3 protein: CASSLEGQVGNYGYTF
V gene: TRBV11-3; clone size: -; J gene: TRBJ2-7; CDR3 length: 14; D gene: -; CDR3 DNA: TGTGCCAGGAGCAGCCGTGGGGCATTCTACGAGCAGTACTTC; CDR3 protein: CARSSRGAFYEQYF
V gene: TRBV12-5; clone size: once; J gene: TRBJ1-2; CDR3 length: 11; D gene: -; CDR3 DNA: TGTGCTAGTGGTCCGGGAACTGGCTACACCTTC; CDR3 protein: CASGPGTGYTF
V gene: TRBV7-9; clone size: -; J gene: TRBJ1-3; CDR3 length: 18; D gene: TRBD1; CDR3 DNA: TGTGCCAGCAGACATACTGGGACAGGGGCTAACTCTGGAAACACCATATATTTT; CDR3 protein: CASRHTGTGANSGNTIYF
V gene: TRBV6-5; clone size: -; J gene: TRBJ2-3; CDR3 length: 15; D gene: -; CDR3 DNA: TGTGCCAGCAGTTACTCTTGGACGGGGGATGGGACGCAGTATTTT; CDR3 protein: CASSYSWTGDGTQYF
V gene: TRBV30; clone size: -; J gene: TRBJ1-5; CDR3 length: 15; D gene: TRBD1; CDR3 DNA: TGTGCCTGGACAACAGGGGGCAGGGGCAATCAGCCCCAGCATTTT; CDR3 protein: CAWTTGGRGNQPQHF
V gene: TRBV7-9; clone size: -; J gene: TRBJ1-1; CDR3 length: 13; D gene: -; CDR3 DNA: TGTGCCAGCAGCTTAAGAGGGAACACTGAAGCTTTCTTT; CDR3 protein: CASSLRGNTEAFF
V gene: TRBV19; clone size: once; J gene: TRBJ2-1; CDR3 length: 15; D gene: -; CDR3 DNA: TGTGCCAGTAGTATTACGGGTTTTTCCTACAATGAGCAGTTCTTC; CDR3 protein: CASSITGFSYNEQFF
V gene: TRBV5-5; clone size: -; J gene: TRBJ1-2; CDR3 length: 12; D gene: -; CDR3 DNA: TGTGCCAGCAGCTTGTTTAGGGACGGCTACACCTTC; CDR3 protein: CASSLFRDGYTF
V gene: TRBV7-7; clone size: -; J gene: TRBJ1-5; CDR3 length: 14; D gene: -; CDR3 DNA: TGTGCTAGCAGCTTAGTCGCGGAAGATCAGCCCCAGCATTTT; CDR3 protein: CASSLVAEDQPQHF
V gene: TRBV6-5; clone size: -; J gene: TRBJ2-6; CDR3 length: 14; D gene: -; CDR3 DNA: TGTGCCAGCAGGGAATCGACTGGGGCCAACGTCCTGACTTTC; CDR3 protein: CASRESTGANVLTF
V gene: TRBV10-3; clone size: -; J gene: TRBJ2-5; CDR3 length: 12; D gene: TRBD2; CDR3 DNA: TGTGCCACGGGAGCGGGGAGGGAGACCCAGTACTTC; CDR3 protein: CATGAGRETQYF
V gene: TRBV4-1; clone size: once; J gene: TRBJ1-2; CDR3 length: 16; D gene: -; CDR3 DNA: TGCGCCAGCAGCCAAGACTGGGGCAGAGCTAACTATGGCTACACCTTC; CDR3 protein: CASSQDWGRANYGYTF
V gene: TRBV11-3; clone size: -; J gene: TRBJ2-1; CDR3 length: 16; D gene: -; CDR3 DNA: TGTGCCAGCGGAATCGGGACATTCAGCTCCTACAATGAGCAGTTCTTC; CDR3 protein: CASGIGTFSSYNEQFF
V gene: TRBV29-1; clone size: -; J gene: TRBJ2-7; CDR3 length: 11; D gene: -; CDR3 DNA: TGCAGCGTTGAATGGGGACCGGAGCAGTACTTC; CDR3 protein: CSVEWGPEQYF
V gene: TRBV19; clone size: once; J gene: TRBJ2-1; CDR3 length: 13; D gene: -; CDR3 DNA: TGTGCCAGTAGTACACGGGCCTGGAATGAGCAGTTCTTC; CDR3 protein: CASSTRAWNEQFF
V gene: TRBV5-6; clone size: -; J gene: TRBJ2-7; CDR3 length: 16; D gene: -; CDR3 DNA: TGTGCCAGCAGCCCGACGGACGTCTTTAATATCCACGAGCAGTACTTC; CDR3 protein: CASSPTDVFNIHEQYF
V gene: TRBV1; clone size: -; J gene: TRBJ2-3; CDR3 length: 19; D gene: -; CDR3 DNA: TGCACCAGCAGCCCCTATGACGGACTAGCGGGACCTAGCACAGATACGCAGTATTTT; CDR3 protein: CTSSPYDGLAGPSTDTQYF
V gene: TRBV11-3; clone size: -; J gene: TRBJ2-7; CDR3 length: 13; D gene: -; CDR3 DNA: TGTGCCAGCAGCTTAGAAGGGCTCTACGAGCAGTACTTC; CDR3 protein: CASSLEGLYEQYF
V gene: TRBV19; clone size: -; J gene: TRBJ2-7; CDR3 length: 15; D gene: TRBD2; CDR3 DNA: TGTGCCAGTAGTATAGGCGGGACTAGCGGCCTCGAGCAGTACTTC; CDR3 protein: CASSIGGTSGLEQYF
V gene: TRBV7-6; clone size: -; J gene: TRBJ2-3; CDR3 length: 15; D gene: TRBD2; CDR3 DNA: TGTGCCAGCAGCCAGAGTGGACTAGCGCCCGATACGCAGTATTTT; CDR3 protein: CASSQSGLAPDTQYF
V gene: TRBV5-1; clone size: -; J gene: TRBJ2-1; CDR3 length: 15; D gene: TRBD2; CDR3 DNA: TGCGCCAGCAGCTTGTTTGGGACTAGCTACAATGAGCAGTTCTTC; CDR3 protein: CASSLFGTSYNEQFF
V gene: TRBV5-1; clone size: -; J gene: TRBJ2-1; CDR3 length: 13; D gene: TRBD1; CDR3 DNA: TGCGCCAGCAGCCCGACAGGGATCAATGAGCAGTTCTTC; CDR3 protein: CASSPTGINEQFF
V gene: TRBV5-6; clone size: -; J gene: TRBJ1-6; CDR3 length: 14; D gene: -; CDR3 DNA: TGTGCCAGCAGCTTGGCCAGGGCGTACTCACCCCTCCACTTT; CDR3 protein: CASSLARAYSPLHF
V gene: TRBV11-1; clone size: once; J gene: TRBJ1-1; CDR3 length: 13; D gene: -; CDR3 DNA: TGTGCCAGCAGGGCAGGGTGGGGCACTGAAGCTTTCTTT; CDR3 protein: CASRAGWGTEAFF
V gene: TRBV19; clone size: -; J gene: TRBJ2-7; CDR3 length: 11; D gene: -; CDR3 DNA: TGTGCCAGCGGTACAGGGTCCGAGCAGTACTTC; CDR3 protein: CASGTGSEQYF
V gene: TRBV6-4; clone size: -; J gene: TRBJ2-2; CDR3 length: 12; D gene: -; CDR3 DNA: TGTGCCAGCAGCCCTGTGCCCGGGGAGCTGTTTTTT; CDR3 protein: CASSPVPGELFF
V gene: TRBV29-1; clone size: -; J gene: TRBJ2-7; CDR3 length: 13; D gene: -; CDR3 DNA: TGCAGCGTTGAACGCGGTTCCTCCTACGAGCAGTACTTC; CDR3 protein: CSVERGSSYEQYF
V gene: TRBV19; clone size: -; J gene: TRBJ1-3; CDR3 length: 14; D gene: -; CDR3 DNA: TGTGCCAGTAGCTCCTCAGGGTCTGGAAACACCATATATTTT; CDR3 protein: CASSSSGSGNTIYF
V gene: TRBV6-1; clone size: -; J gene: TRBJ2-1; CDR3 length: 17; D gene: TRBD2; CDR3 DNA: TGTGCCAGCAGTGTCGTTCCCCAAGCGGGAGCGCGGAATGAGCAGTTCTTC; CDR3 protein: CASSVVPQAGARNEQFF
V gene: TRBV2; clone size: -; J gene: TRBJ1-4; CDR3 length: 16; D gene: -; CDR3 DNA: TGTGCCAGCAGTAGTCCGGGGAGGGCTACTAATGAAAAACTGTTTTTT; CDR3 protein: CASSSPGRATNEKLFF
V gene: TRBV7-9; clone size: -; J gene: TRBJ1-2; CDR3 length: 14; D gene: -; CDR3 DNA: TGTGCCAGCAGCTTAGGGGCAGGGGACTATGGCTACACCTTC; CDR3 protein: CASSLGAGDYGYTF
V gene: TRBV5-1; clone size: -; J gene: TRBJ2-7; CDR3 length: 15; D gene: -; CDR3 DNA: TGCGCCAGCAGCTTGACAGGGTATAGCTCCTACGAGCAGTACTTC; CDR3 protein: CASSLTGYSSYEQYF